This T cell receptor beta chain originates from a study of early T cells in non-severe SARS-CoV-2 infection. Overall study: Sequencing was performed on bulk RNA from unsorted whole blood, leaving chains unpaired.

This clonotype was seen repeatedly, ten times or more. The germline V gene encodes CDR1 SGHTA and CDR2 FQGNSA. The J segment lost 4 bases and the V segment lost 5 bases, leaving 12 bases of the junction unmatched. The CDR3 loop spans 16 amino acids. TCRdb called the 5' RACE reads again in MiXCR, with one record for every CDR3 protein. The sample holds roughly 61,000 distinct CDR3 sequences, 9.5% to 14% seen once. The clonotype comes from an adult who was a healthcare worker with PCR-confirmed SARS-CoV-2 infection or an uninfected control (not recorded which). The source material was whole blood. The rearrangement links TRBV7-2 to TRBJ2-7, with 9 bases identical to TRBD1. In DNA form, the CDR3 reads TGTGCCAGCAGCCCCAGGTCCGACAGGGGGTCGTACGAGCAGTACTTC. The encoded protein is CASSPRSDRGSYEQYF.